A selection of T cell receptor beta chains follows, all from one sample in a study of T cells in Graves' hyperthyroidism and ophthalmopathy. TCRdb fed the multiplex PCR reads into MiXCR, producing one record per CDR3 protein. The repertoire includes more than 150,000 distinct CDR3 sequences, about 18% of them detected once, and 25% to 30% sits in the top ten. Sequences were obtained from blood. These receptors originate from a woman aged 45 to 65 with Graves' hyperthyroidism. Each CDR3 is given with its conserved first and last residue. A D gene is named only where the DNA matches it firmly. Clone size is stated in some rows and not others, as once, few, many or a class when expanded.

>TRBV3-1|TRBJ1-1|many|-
TGTGCCAGCAGCCAAGGGCGGCAGGGGCTGGAAGCTTTCTTT
CASSQGRQGLEAFF
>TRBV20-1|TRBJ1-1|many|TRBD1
TGCAGTGCTCCGACAGGGAACATGAACACTGAAGCTTTCTTT
CSAPTGNMNTEAFF
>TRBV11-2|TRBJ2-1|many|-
TGTGCCAGCAGCTTCGGCAGCGGAGGACACAATGAGCAGTTCTTC
CASSFGSGGHNEQFF
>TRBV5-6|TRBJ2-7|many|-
TGTGCCAGCAGCCGGCTGGATTCCTACGAGCAGTACTTC
CASSRLDSYEQYF
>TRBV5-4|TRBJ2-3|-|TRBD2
TGTGCCAGCAGCCGCGCCGGGACTACCACAGATACGCAGTATTTT
CASSRAGTTTDTQYF
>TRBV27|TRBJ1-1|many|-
TGTGCCAGCAGTCCCCGACACCCTCGGGCCACTGAAGCTTTCTTT
CASSPRHPRATEAFF
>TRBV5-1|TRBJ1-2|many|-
TGCGCCAGCAGCCCTTCCCAATATGGCTACACCTTC
CASSPSQYGYTF
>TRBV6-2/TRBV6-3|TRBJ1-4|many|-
TGTGCCAGCAGTTACCCGGGACCAACTAATGAAAAACTGTTTTTT
CASSYPGPTNEKLFF
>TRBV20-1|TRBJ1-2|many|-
TGCAGTGCTAGAGTTACAAAGGACGACTATGGCTACACCTTC
CSARVTKDDYGYTF
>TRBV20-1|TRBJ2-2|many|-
TGCAGTGCTACAGGGACCGGGGAGCTGTTTTTT
CSATGTGELFF
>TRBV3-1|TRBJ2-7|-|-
TGTGCCAGCAGCGGGGGGACAGCGAACGAGCAGTACTTC
CASSGGTANEQYF
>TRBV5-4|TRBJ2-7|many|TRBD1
TGTGCCAGCAGCCCAGCCGGGACAGGGGGCTCCGAGCAGTACTTC
CASSPAGTGGSEQYF
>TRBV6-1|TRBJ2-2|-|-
TGTGCCAGCAATAAACAAAACACCGGGGAGCTGTTTTTT
CASNKQNTGELFF
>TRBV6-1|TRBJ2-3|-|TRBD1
TGTGCCAGCAGAACGGGGACAGGGGGTATGGATACGCAGTATTTT
CASRTGTGGMDTQYF
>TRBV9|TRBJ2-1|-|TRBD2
TGTGCCAGCAGCGTAGCTACGGGGGGGTGGGGAGAAAAGGACAATGAGCAGTTCTTC
CASSVATGGWGEKDNEQFF
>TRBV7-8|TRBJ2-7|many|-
TGTGCCAGCAGCTTAGACCAGGGCGGATCCTACGAGCAGTACTTC
CASSLDQGGSYEQYF
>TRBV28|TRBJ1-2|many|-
TGTGCCAGCAGTTTTAGGTCAGGAAACTATGGCTACACCTTC
CASSFRSGNYGYTF
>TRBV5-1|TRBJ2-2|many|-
TGCGCCAGCAGCTTGGAGGTGAACACCGGGGAGCTGTTTTTT
CASSLEVNTGELFF